Following are 9 T cell receptor beta chains from one sample sequenced in a study of OX40 agonist ivuxolimab in advanced cancers. Only in-frame clones appear in the TCRdb table, and some are missing; sequencing was by immunoSEQ multiplex PCR. This repertoire shows approximately 58,000 clones, 75% to 95% found once; its top ten account for less than 0.55%. Source: CD4+ or CD8+ T cells sorted from blood, taken in a trial of the OX40 agonist ivuxolimab. These receptors were obtained from an adult with an advanced solid tumor such as melanoma, head and neck, liver or kidney cancer.

The chain is built from TRBV4-3 and TRBJ2-1, with 9 bases fitting TRBD2. This CDR3 is built from 18 residues. CDR1 and CDR2 (germline): LGHNA, YSLEER. After removal of 0 bases from V and 6 bases from J, the junction contained 12 bases not matched to a gene. In DNA form, the CDR3 reads TGCGCCAGCAGCCAAGAGCCCCATAGCGGGAGTAGGGTCAATGAGCAGTTCTTC. Its protein product is CASSQEPHSGSRVNEQFF.

The chain employs TRBV6-1 and TRBJ2-5, with 11 bases that match TRBD2. CDR3 size: 17 residues. The V gene end was trimmed by 0 bases and the J gene end by 0 bases; junction bases not matched to a gene: 3. The germline V gene encodes CDR1 MNHNS and CDR2 SASEGT. This chain's CDR3 is CASSEATSGANQETQYF. The CDR3 bases are TGTGCCAGCAGTGAAGCGACTAGCGGGGCGAACCAAGAGACCCAGTACTTC.

The chain employs TRBV30 and TRBJ1-3; TRBD1 matches at 8 bases. Per the germline V gene, CDR1 is GTSNPN and CDR2 is SVGIG (reference sequence). Losses at the gene ends were 1 base for V and 2 bases for J; bases not matched to a gene: 1. The CDR3 is made up of 14 amino acids. CDR3 sequence (DNA): TGTGCCTGGAGTGCGGGACAGGCTGGAAACACCATATATTTT. Translation: CAWSAGQAGNTIYF.

This clone occurred once. V usage is TRBV5-4 and J usage is TRBJ2-4, with 10 bases matching TRBD2. The germline V gene has CDR1 SGHNT and CDR2 YYREEE (reference sequence). V dropped 1 base and J dropped 0; count of bases not matched to a gene: 1. The CDR3 has 16 residues. The CDR3 spells CASSLTSGIAKNIQYF. CDR3 in DNA: TGTGCCAGCAGCTTGACTAGCGGGATAGCCAAAAACATTCAGTACTTC. Full variable domain (rest looked up from reference TRBV5-4 and TRBJ2-4): ETGVTQSPTHLIKTRGQQVTLRCSSQSGHNTVSWYQQALGQGPQFIFQYYREEENGRGNFPPRFSGLQFPNYSSELNVNALELDDSALYLCASSLTSGIAKNIQYFGAGTRLSVL.

The CDR3 DNA reads as TGTGCCAGCAGCGTAGTTTCGGGGGGTGACTATGGCTACACCTTC. This codes for CASSVVSGGDYGYTF. The V and J genes are TRBV9 and TRBJ1-2; the D gene is possibly TRBD1 (5 bases). V lost 0 bases to trimming and J lost 3 bases, with 12 bases between them. This CDR3 is built from 15 residues. The germline CDR1 and CDR2 sequences are SGDLS and YYNGEE.

The rearrangement joins TRBV14 to TRBJ2-7; 7 bases agree with TRBD1. Germline CDR1 reads SGHDN; CDR2 reads FVKESK. With V trimmed by 5 bases and J by 0 bases, 7 bases remained unmatched. This CDR3 has 15 amino acids. The CDR3 nucleotides read TGTGCCAGCAGCACTATCGGGACAGCCTCCTACGAGCAGTACTTC. Translating gives CASSTIGTASYEQYF.

This sequence joins TRBV27 and TRBJ1-3; D possibly corresponds to TRBD1 (6 bases). Trimming cost V 6 bases and J 2 bases, with 8 bases left between them. CDR3 length: 13 residues. CDR1 is MNHEY, CDR2 SMNVEV, per germline (reference sequence). The CDR3 loop is CASRRDTGNTIYF. CDR3 coding DNA: TGTGCCAGCAGGAGGGACACTGGAAACACCATATATTTT.

The chain recombines TRBV10-3 with TRBJ1-2; D remains ambiguous. Germline assignment: CDR1 ENHRY and CDR2 SYGVKD. The V and J ends lost 0 bases and 7 bases respectively, with 9 bases between them. This CDR3 comprises 13 residues. For the CDR3, the DNA is TGTGCCATCAGTGAGTCTGGTAGCGTTGGCTACACCTTC. As protein: CAISESGSVGYTF.

The chain is built from TRBV7-2 and TRBJ2-5; weak D call: TRBD1 (5 bases). CDR1 and CDR2 from the germline V gene are SGHTA and FQGNSA. Trimming removed 5 bases from V and 2 bases from J, with 15 bases in between. The CDR3 loop spans 15 amino acids. The CDR3 nucleotides read TGTGCCAGCAGCCAAGACGGACACGAACAAGAGACCCAGTACTTC. Residues: CASSQDGHEQETQYF.